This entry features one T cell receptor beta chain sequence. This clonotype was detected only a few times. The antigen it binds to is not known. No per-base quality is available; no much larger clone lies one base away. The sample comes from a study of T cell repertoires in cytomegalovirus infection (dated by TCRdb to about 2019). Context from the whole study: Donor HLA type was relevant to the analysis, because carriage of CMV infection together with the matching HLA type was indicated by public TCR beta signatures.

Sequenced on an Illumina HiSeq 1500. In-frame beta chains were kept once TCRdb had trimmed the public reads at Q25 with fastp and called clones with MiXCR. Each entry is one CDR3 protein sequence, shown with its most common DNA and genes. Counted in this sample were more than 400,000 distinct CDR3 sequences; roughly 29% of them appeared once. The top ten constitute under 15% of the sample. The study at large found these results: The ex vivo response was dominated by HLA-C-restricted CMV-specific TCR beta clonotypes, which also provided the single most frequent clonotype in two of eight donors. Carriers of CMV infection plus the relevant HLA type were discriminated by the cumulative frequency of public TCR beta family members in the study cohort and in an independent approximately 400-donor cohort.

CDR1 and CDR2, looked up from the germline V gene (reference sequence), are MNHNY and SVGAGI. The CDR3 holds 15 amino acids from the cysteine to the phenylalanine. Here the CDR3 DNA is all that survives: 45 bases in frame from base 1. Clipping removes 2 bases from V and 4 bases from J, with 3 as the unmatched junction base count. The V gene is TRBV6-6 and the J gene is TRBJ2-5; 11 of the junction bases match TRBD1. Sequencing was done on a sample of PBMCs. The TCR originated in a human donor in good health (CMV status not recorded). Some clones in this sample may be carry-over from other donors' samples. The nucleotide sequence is TGTGCCAGCAGTTACGGACAGGGGGCCCCAGAGACCCAGTACTTC. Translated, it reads CASSYGQGAPETQYF.